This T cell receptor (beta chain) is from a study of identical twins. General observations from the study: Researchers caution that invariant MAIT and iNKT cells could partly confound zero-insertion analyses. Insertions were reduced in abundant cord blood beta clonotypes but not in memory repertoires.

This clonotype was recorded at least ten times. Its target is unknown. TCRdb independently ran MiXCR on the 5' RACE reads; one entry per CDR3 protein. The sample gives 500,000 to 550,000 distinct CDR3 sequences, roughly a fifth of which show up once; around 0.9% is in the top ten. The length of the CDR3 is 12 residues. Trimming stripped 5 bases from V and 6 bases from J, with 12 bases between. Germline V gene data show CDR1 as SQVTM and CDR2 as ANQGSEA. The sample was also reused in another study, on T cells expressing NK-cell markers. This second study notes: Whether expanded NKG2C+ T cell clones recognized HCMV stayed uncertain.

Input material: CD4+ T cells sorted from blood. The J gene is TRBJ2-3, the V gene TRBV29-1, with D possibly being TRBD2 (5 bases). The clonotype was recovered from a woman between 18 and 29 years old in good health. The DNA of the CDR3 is TGCAGCGTTTCGAGGGAGAGTGATACGCAGTATTTT. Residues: CSVSRESDTQYF.